A single T cell receptor beta chain is shown here with its context. Produced via immunoSEQ multiplex PCR; TCRdb's table is partial and in-frame only. Among roughly 83,000 clones listed, around 84% were seen once. This specimen comes from a study of blood T cell repertoires in COVID-19. The ends were cut back, 6 bases at V and 3 bases at J, with 15 bases in the middle. CDR1 is LNHDA, CDR2 SQIVND, per germline (reference sequence). CDR3 length: 15 amino acids. Specimen: peripheral blood. The sequence was collected from a man older than 75 with active or convalescent COVID-19. V is TRBV19 and J is TRBJ1-5; D is perhaps TRBD1 (5 bases). The CDR3 spells CASSEQANLNQPQHF. The CDR3, as DNA: TGTGCCAGTAGCGAACAGGCGAACCTCAATCAGCCCCAGCATTTT.